The 26 T cell receptor beta chains in this list originate from one sample, sequenced in a study of graft-versus-host responses after intestinal transplantation. Their antigens remain unidentified. Data came from immunoSEQ multiplex PCR; TCRdb stores just in-frame clones and leaves some out. Altogether under 140,000 clones are present, about 93% being singletons, with the ten largest covering approximately 0.49%. The sample consisted of unstimulated CD8+ T cells sorted from spleen or lymph node cells, taken before intestinal transplant. These receptor sequences come from a human donor who received an intestinal transplant.

J is TRBJ2-1 and V is TRBV11-2, with 10 bases identical to TRBD2. CDR1 and CDR2 from the germline V gene are SGHAT and FQNNGV. Unmatched junction bases numbered 10, after V lost 5 bases and J lost 0 bases. The CDR3 contains 18 residues. The CDR3 region has the DNA TGTGCCAGCAGCCCCCAGCTAGCGGGAGTGAGCTCCTACAATGAGCAGTTCTTC. Protein: CASSPQLAGVSSYNEQFF.

The genes are TRBV7-8 and TRBJ2-7; a possible D gene is TRBD2 (6 bases). Trimming stripped 2 bases from V and 3 bases from J, with 8 bases between. Germline V gives CDR1 SGHVS, CDR2 FQNEAQ. CDR3 size: 13 residues. DNA of the CDR3: TGTGCCAGCAGCTTACGGCGGGGCTACGAGCAGTACTTC. Translated: CASSLRRGYEQYF.

The CDR3: CASSGVDEQYF. For the CDR3, the DNA is TGTGCCTCCTCCGGGGTGGACGAGCAGTACTTC. This chain links TRBV30 with TRBJ2-7, with a weak D call TRBD2 (5 bases). With 7 bases removed from V and 5 bases from J, the gap between germline ends came to 12 bases. The CDR3 is 11 residues long. In germline, CDR1 is GTSNPN, CDR2 SVGIG (reference sequence).

V is TRBV28 and J is TRBJ2-3; the D call may be TRBD1 or TRBD2 (7 bases each). Germline V gene data show CDR1 as MDHEN and CDR2 as SYDVKM. Trimming took off 2 bases at V and 7 bases at J, with 19 bases between the two ends. CDR3 length equals 16 residues. For the CDR3, the DNA is TGTGCCAGCAGTTTAGGGACAGCCGGGGGGTTCCATACGCAGTATTTT. Translated: CASSLGTAGGFHTQYF. Drawing the rest from reference TRBV28 and TRBJ2-3, the complete variable domain is DVKVTQSSRYLVKRTGEKVFLECVQDMDHENMFWYRQDPGLGLRLIYFSYDVKMKEKGDIPEGYSVSREKKERFSLILESASTNQTSMYLCASSLGTAGGFHTQYFGPGTRLTVL.

The chain links TRBV6-5 to TRBJ1-2, with D unresolved. V was trimmed by 0 bases and J by 7 bases, leaving 9 bases between them. The CDR3 runs to 13 residues. CDR1 is MNHEY, CDR2 SVGAGI, per germline. The CDR3, as DNA: TGTGCCAGCAGTTACTCTAGACGCGGTGGCTACACCTTC. This sequence encodes CASSYSRRGGYTF.

The rearrangement links TRBV11-3 to TRBJ2-3; a possible D gene is TRBD2 (6 bases). Germline V lookup: CDR1 SGHNT, CDR2 YENEEA. The V end was cut by 5 bases, the J end by 0 bases, with 15 bases between. This CDR3 is built from 16 residues. The CDR3 DNA reads as TGTGCCAGCAGCGCCGGGGGACCGCAAAGCACAGATACGCAGTATTTT. It yields the protein CASSAGGPQSTDTQYF.

V gene TRBV9 combines with J gene TRBJ1-1, with 7 positions matching TRBD1. Unmatched junction bases numbered 6, after V lost 0 bases and J lost 4 bases. Looked up from germline, CDR1 is SGDLS and CDR2 is YYNGEE. This CDR3 contains 15 residues. The CDR3 is CASSVEGAGSTEAFF. DNA of the CDR3: TGTGCCAGCAGCGTAGAGGGGGCGGGATCCACTGAAGCTTTCTTT.

The V call is TRBV2, the J call TRBJ2-7; 10 bases agree with TRBD2. CDR1 SNHLY and CDR2 FYNNEI come from the germline V gene. Trimming took 4 bases from V and 5 from J; bases not matched to a gene: 5. CDR3 length: 14 residues. Here the CDR3 reads CASSVGLAGDEQYF. The CDR3 bases are TGTGCCAGCAGTGTAGGGCTAGCGGGGGACGAGCAGTACTTC.

V usage is TRBV7-3 and J usage is TRBJ2-7; 15 bases line up with TRBD2. There are 19 residues in the CDR3. Germline V gene data show CDR1 as SGHTA and CDR2 as FQGTGA. V lost 2 bases, J lost 5 bases, and 13 bases stayed unmatched. This CDR3 is CASSLLGLAGGPLGDEQYF. CDR3 bases: TGTGCCAGCAGCTTATTAGGACTAGCGGGAGGGCCCCTCGGGGACGAGCAGTACTTC.

The chain is built from TRBV10-3 and TRBJ2-7; 8 bases are shared with TRBD2. CDR3 length equals 16 residues. V shed 10 bases and J 1 base; nucleotides not matched to a gene: 15. The V gene's germline CDR1 is ENHRY and CDR2 SYGVKD. The CDR3 coding sequence is TGTGCCACCAGCCTTTGGAGGGAGCGGGAGTCCTACGAGCAGTACTTC. It codes for CATSLWRERESYEQYF.

This clone has a handful of counts. The chain uses TRBV4-1 and TRBJ2-2; the D is unclear. Germline loops: CDR1 MGHRA, CDR2 YSYEKL. This CDR3 comprises 12 residues. V was clipped by 1 base and J by 8 bases, with 5 bases between them. The CDR3: CASSQGPGELFF. CDR3 bases: TGCGCCAGCAGCCAAGGGCCGGGGGAGCTGTTTTTT.

The V gene is TRBV11-1, the J gene TRBJ1-1; tentatively, D is TRBD1 (6 bases). Deletions cut 5 bases from V and 3 bases from J, with 13 bases between. CDR3 size: 14 residues. The germline V gene has CDR1 SGHAT and CDR2 FQDESV (reference sequence). This CDR3 reads CASSTHPGDTEAFF. For the CDR3, the DNA is TGTGCCAGCAGCACTCATCCAGGGGACACTGAAGCTTTCTTT.

V gene TRBV27 combines with J gene TRBJ2-1, with D unresolved. This CDR3 contains 13 residues. The germline gives CDR1 MNHEY, CDR2 SMNVEV (reference sequence). The V gene lost 3 bases and the J gene lost 5 bases, with 8 bases spanning the gap. The CDR3 reads CASSFRGNNEQFF. The CDR3 DNA is TGTGCCAGCAGTTTTCGCGGCAACAATGAGCAGTTCTTC.

J is TRBJ1-5 and V is TRBV27; D gene ambiguous. V shed 5 bases and J shed 0 bases, with 20 bases lying between them. The V gene's germline CDR1 is MNHEY and CDR2 SMNVEV (reference sequence). This CDR3 region has 18 residues. CDR3 bases: TGTGCCAGCAGTCCCGGGTGGGGTGGCGATTATAGCAATCAGCCCCAGCATTTT. This gives the protein CASSPGWGGDYSNQPQHF.

As regards this clone: The conserved phenylalanine or tryptophan normally closing the CDR3 is absent here, so this likely arose from a read error. The DNA is left out, because the CDR3 cannot be placed on it with certainty; the CDR3 is given as TCRdb lists it. The rearrangement joins TRBV19 to TRBJ2-7; the table's TRBD2 call for D was not verified on the DNA. Germline V lookup: CDR1 LNHDA, CDR2 SQIVND (reference sequence). From its first to its last residue, the CDR3 has 12 amino acids. The chain's CDR3 is CASSMFSRDEVI.

As to this clone: The missing conserved phenylalanine or tryptophan at the end of this CDR3 makes a read error likely. The rearrangement uses TRBV14 and TRBJ2-7, with unresolved D. V was cut by 1 base and J by 0 bases, with 4 bases left in between. Germline CDR1 is SGHDN and CDR2 is FVKESK. The CDR3 has 13 amino acids. The CDR3 is CASSQGYSYEQYL. In DNA form, the CDR3 reads TGTGCCAGCAGCCAAGGATACTCCTACGAGCAGTACCTC.

The CDR3 nucleotides read TGTGCCAGCAGTGACACAGGAGGGCGATACAATGAGCAGTTCTTC. Translating it yields CASSDTGGRYNEQFF. V usage is TRBV2 and J usage is TRBJ2-1; TRBD2 is a possible D gene (6 bases). CDR1 is SNHLY and CDR2 is FYNNEI in the germline V gene. This CDR3 comprises 15 residues. The V gene lost 3 bases and the J gene lost 4 bases, with 13 bases spanning the gap.

The rearrangement links TRBV19 to TRBJ1-1; D not resolved. Germline CDR1 is LNHDA and CDR2 is SQIVND (reference sequence). V lost 6 bases and J lost 4, with 15 bases in between. The CDR3 runs to 14 residues. CDR3 sequence reads: CASSPNPLGTEAFF. The CDR3 nucleotides are TGTGCCAGTAGCCCCAACCCCCTGGGCACTGAAGCTTTCTTT.

V and J are TRBV5-1 and TRBJ2-5, with D unresolved. The CDR3 contains 10 residues. Trimming shortened V by 4 bases and J by 5 bases, and 3 bases separated the two germline ends. Germline V gives CDR1 SGHRS, CDR2 YFSETQ. For the CDR3, the DNA is TGCGCCAGCAGCGGGGAGACCCAGTACTTC. Translated, it gives CASSGETQYF.

J is TRBJ1-1 and V is TRBV19; 7 bases fit TRBD1. CDR3 length: 15 amino acids. The junction had 11 bases not matched to a gene; V was cut back by 6 bases and J by 4 bases. Germline assignment: CDR1 LNHDA and CDR2 SQIVND (reference sequence). The CDR3 DNA follows: TGTGCCAGTAGCGTACGACAGGGCTACTTCACTGAAGCTTTCTTT. Translation gives CASSVRQGYFTEAFF.

V is TRBV9 and J is TRBJ2-1; 7 nucleotides align to TRBD2. The length of the CDR3 is 15 residues. V gave up 4 bases and J gave up 0 bases; unmatched junction bases: 4. Germline-derived CDR1 and CDR2 are SGDLS and YYNGEE. In nucleotides, the CDR3 is TGTGCCAGCAGCCAAGCTAGCGGCTCCTACAATGAGCAGTTCTTC. Residues: CASSQASGSYNEQFF.

The chain carries TRBV4-1 and TRBJ2-1; D is ambiguous. Trimming took off 4 bases at V and 7 bases at J, with 20 bases between the two ends. Germline-derived CDR1 and CDR2 are MGHRA and YSYEKL. The CDR3 has 16 amino acids. The CDR3 is CASSRPRLVRVNEQFF. In DNA form, the CDR3 reads TGCGCCAGCAGCCGGCCTCGGCTTGTCCGCGTGAATGAGCAGTTCTTC.

This chain links TRBV14 with TRBJ2-1, with 12 bases identical to TRBD2. The trim removed 3 bases at V and 8 bases at J, leaving 8 bases unmatched. The CDR3 length is 16 residues. Per germline, CDR1 SGHDN and CDR2 FVKESK. The CDR3 reads CASSHRLAGDRHEQFF. CDR3 bases: TGTGCCAGCAGCCACAGACTAGCGGGAGATAGGCATGAGCAGTTCTTC. The full variable domain, completed using reference TRBV14 and TRBJ2-1, is EAGVTQFPSHSVIEKGQTVTLRCDPISGHDNLYWYRRVMGKEIKFLLHFVKESKQDESGMPNNRFLAERTGGTYSTLKVQPAELEDSGVYFCASSHRLAGDRHEQFFGPGTRLTVL.

This rearrangement joins TRBV6-5 to TRBJ1-1; D not resolved. The CDR3 is 15 residues long. Trimming pared 0 bases from V and 2 bases from J, leaving 10 bases between. The germline CDR1 and CDR2 sequences are MNHEY and SVGAGI. The CDR3 loop is CASSYSKSVNTEAFF. CDR3 in DNA: TGTGCCAGCAGTTACTCGAAATCAGTAAACACTGAAGCTTTCTTT.

V gene TRBV5-6 combines with J gene TRBJ1-5, with no clear D. The CDR3 extends over 14 amino acids. Germline V gene sequence: CDR1 SGHDT, CDR2 YYEEEE. V lost 0 bases and J 6 bases, leaving 10 bases between the germline ends. In DNA form, the CDR3 reads TGTGCCAGCAGCTTGGCAGGTACCGGTCAGCCCCAGCATTTT. The encoded protein is CASSLAGTGQPQHF. Together with reference TRBV5-6 and TRBJ1-5, the CDR3 gives the full variable domain: DAGVTQSPTHLIKTRGQQVTLRCSPKSGHDTVSWYQQALGQGPQFIFQYYEEEERQRGNFPDRFSGHQFPNYSSELNVNALLLGDSALYLCASSLAGTGQPQHFGDGTRLSIL.

The J gene is TRBJ2-2, the V gene TRBV5-1; TRBD2 matches 9 bases. CDR1 SGHRS and CDR2 YFSETQ come from the germline V gene. V dropped 0 bases and J dropped 3; count of bases not matched to a gene: 6. This CDR3 has 17 amino acids. The CDR3 DNA reads TGCGCCAGCAGCTTGGAGATCGCGGGAGGGGACACCGGGGAGCTGTTTTTT. Protein product: CASSLEIAGGDTGELFF.